The 30 T cell receptor beta chains below come from one sample, sequenced in a study of shared clonotypes between healthy human individuals. Data came from immunoSEQ multiplex PCR; TCRdb stores just in-frame clones and leaves some out. This sample yields fewer than 400,000 clones, of which 74% are seen a single time; 10% belongs to the top ten. The sample consisted of memory CD4+ T cells sorted from blood. Subset reported: CD45RA-negative fraction. The receptor set was obtained from a man younger than 40 in good health.

In this sample, this clone turned up once. This rearrangement joins TRBV27 to TRBJ2-3; possible D gene TRBD2, 7 bases. The CDR3 has 16 amino acids. The germline gives CDR1 MNHEY, CDR2 SMNVEV (reference sequence). Trimming pared 6 bases from V and 3 bases from J, leaving 19 bases between. CDR3 in amino acids: CASSALQGGRTDTQYF. In nucleotides, the CDR3 is TGTGCCAGCAGCGCTTTACAGGGAGGGAGGACAGATACGCAGTATTTT.

This sequence joins TRBV29-1 and TRBJ1-1; 7 bases match TRBD1. The CDR3 runs 15 residues. The ends lost 7 bases at V and 0 bases at J; junction bases unmatched: 11. CDR1 is SQVTM, CDR2 ANQGSEA, per germline. CDR3 coding DNA: TGCAGCGGACGACAGGGATGGGGGATGAACACTGAAGCTTTCTTT. Encoded protein: CSGRQGWGMNTEAFF. Drawing the rest from reference TRBV29-1 and TRBJ1-1, the complete variable domain is SAVISQKPSRDICQRGTSLTIQCQVDSQVTMMFWYRQQPGQSLTLIATANQGSEATYESGFVIDKFPISRPNLTFSTLTVSNMSPEDSSIYLCSGRQGWGMNTEAFFGQGTRLTVV.

This chain uses TRBV7-7 with TRBJ2-5; D remains unclear. The germline gives CDR1 SSHAT, CDR2 FNYEAQ (reference sequence). The length of the CDR3 is 13 residues. Trimming pared 5 bases from V and 2 bases from J, leaving 9 bases between. The CDR3 DNA sequence: TGTGCCAGCAGCCCCGATTGGCAAGAGACCCAGTACTTC. Residues: CASSPDWQETQYF. The full variable domain, rest sourced from reference TRBV7-7 and TRBJ2-5, is GAGVSQSPRYKVTKRGQDVTLRCDPISSHATLYWYQQALGQGPEFLTYFNYEAQPDKSGLPSDRFSAERPEGSISTLTIQRTEQRDSAMYRCASSPDWQETQYFGPGTRLLVL.

The chain combines TRBV5-4 with TRBJ2-7; possible D gene TRBD1, 5 bases. The CDR3 covers 11 residues. V lost 7 bases to trimming and J lost 3 bases, with 8 bases between them. Germline CDR1 reads SGHNT; CDR2 reads YYREEE (reference sequence). The chain's CDR3 is CASGQGYEQYF. CDR3 bases: TGTGCCAGCGGGCAGGGCTACGAGCAGTACTTC.

The rearrangement uses TRBV5-1 and TRBJ2-5; TRBD2 matches 7 bases. CDR1 and CDR2 (germline): SGHRS, YFSETQ. The trim removed 4 bases at V and 5 bases at J, leaving 5 bases unmatched. This CDR3 has 13 residues. Here the CDR3 DNA reads TGCGCCAGCAGCCCGACTAGCACGGAGACCCAGTACTTC. Encoded protein: CASSPTSTETQYF.

This chain joins TRBV5-1 and TRBJ2-2; no clear D. The CDR3 covers 15 residues. The germline V gene has CDR1 SGHRS and CDR2 YFSETQ. Trimming removed 1 base at V and 4 bases at J, with 11 bases between. CDR3 nucleotides: TGCGCCAGCAGCTTGACTTGGGGTACCACCGGGGAGCTGTTTTTT. As protein: CASSLTWGTTGELFF.

This chain links TRBV15 with TRBJ2-2; 10 nucleotides align to TRBD2. This CDR3 comprises 16 residues. J gave up 4 bases and V 4 bases, and 6 bases lay outside the gene matches. CDR1 and CDR2 (germline): LNHNV, YYDKDF (reference sequence). CDR3 sequence: CATSTRSGRSTGELFF. The CDR3 bases are TGTGCCACCAGCACCCGTAGCGGGAGGAGCACCGGGGAGCTGTTTTTT.

The chain has TRBV4-3 and TRBJ1-2; D gene ambiguous. The CDR3 consists of 16 residues. The germline CDR1 and CDR2 sequences are LGHNA and YSLEER. V lost 3 bases and J lost 0, with 14 bases in between. The DNA of the CDR3 is TGCGCCAGCAGCCACCCTGGTAGGATTTCTAACTATGGCTACACCTTC. Translation: CASSHPGRISNYGYTF.

In the case of this clone: A clone one base away is much larger, so this may be a read error. V is TRBV7-7 and J is TRBJ2-1, with 7 bases aligning to TRBD2. The CDR3 has 15 residues. Germline CDR1 reads SSHAT; CDR2 reads FNYEAQ (reference sequence). The CDR3 sequence: CASSLAVSGRNGQFF. Here the CDR3 DNA reads TGTGCCAGCAGCTTAGCCGTTAGCGGGCGCAATGGGCAGTTCTTC.

This chain uses TRBV10-3 with TRBJ1-2; no definite D call. Germline lookup yields CDR1 ENHRY and CDR2 SYGVKD. V lost 0 bases and J lost 1, with 6 bases in between. This CDR3 has 14 amino acids. The CDR3 nucleotides are TGTGCCATCAGTGAGTCGTCGGTTAACTATGGCTACACCTTC. This codes for CAISESSVNYGYTF.

The chain carries TRBV2 and TRBJ2-6; 10 nucleotides line up with TRBD1. The CDR3 length is 17 residues. V shed 11 bases and J 3 bases; nucleotides not matched to a gene: 13. From germline, CDR1 is SNHLY and CDR2 FYNNEI. The DNA for the CDR3 is TGTGCCGGCCAAAAGGACAGGGGGAGTGGTGGGGCCAACGTCCTGACTTTC. This encodes CAGQKDRGSGGANVLTF.

The rearrangement joins TRBV6-6 to TRBJ2-1; D assignment may be TRBD1 or TRBD2 (6 bases each). V shed 8 bases and J shed 8 bases, with 19 bases lying between them. CDR1 and CDR2 from the germline V gene are MNHNY and SVGAGI (reference sequence). The length of the CDR3 is 14 residues. Here the CDR3 reads CASYESGDMHEQFF. The CDR3 DNA reads as TGTGCCAGCTACGAGTCGGGGGACATGCATGAGCAGTTCTTC.

The chain links TRBV27 to TRBJ2-1; weak D call: TRBD2 (5 bases). CDR1 MNHEY and CDR2 SMNVEV come from the germline V gene (reference sequence). This CDR3 region has 16 residues. V was shortened by 3 bases and J by 7 bases, with 19 bases between the two germline ends. This CDR3 reads CASSFSGHSGGNEQFF. The CDR3 region has the DNA TGTGCCAGCAGTTTTTCTGGCCATTCAGGAGGAAATGAGCAGTTCTTC.

The J gene is TRBJ1-1, the V gene TRBV6-5, with D unresolved. Germline CDR1 and CDR2: MNHEY and SVGAGI. This CDR3 has 13 residues. V was shortened by 5 bases and J by 1 base, with 8 bases between the two germline ends. The CDR3 region is CASSERGNTEAFF. The CDR3 DNA sequence: TGTGCCAGCAGTGAACGGGGGAACACTGAAGCTTTCTTT.

The chain recombines TRBV9 with TRBJ2-1; perhaps TRBD1 as D (7 bases). V dropped 0 bases and J dropped 9 bases, with 16 bases sitting between them. The CDR3 contains 15 residues. CDR1 is SGDLS and CDR2 is YYNGEE in the germline V gene. Written as DNA, the CDR3 is TGTGCCAGCAGCGTAGGGAACAGGGGAGGCCCTGAGCAGTTCTTC. Translation gives CASSVGNRGGPEQFF.

To note about this clone: One base away lies a much larger clone, so this may be a sequencing read error. The chain is built from TRBV7-9 and TRBJ2-4; D possibly uses TRBD1 or TRBD2 (6 bases each). Germline lookup yields CDR1 SEHNR and CDR2 FQNEAQ (reference sequence). This CDR3 spans 14 amino acids. V was clipped by 5 bases and J by 8 bases, with 16 bases between them. DNA for the CDR3: TGTGCCAGCAGCCAGGGGCTGGAGGGGGACATTCAGTACTTC. As protein: CASSQGLEGDIQYF. The whole variable domain, remainder taken from reference TRBV7-9 and TRBJ2-4, is DTGVSQNPRHKITKRGQNVTFRCDPISEHNRLYWYRQTLGQGPEFLTYFQNEAQLEKSRLLSDRFSAERPKGSFSTLEIQRTEQGDSAMYLCASSQGLEGDIQYFGAGTRLSVL.

This clone was counted many times. The chain employs TRBV28 and TRBJ2-7; D remains ambiguous. Trimming took 6 bases from V and 1 from J, leaving 19 bases between them. CDR3 length: 16 residues. CDR1 is MDHEN and CDR2 is SYDVKM in the germline V gene. CDR3 bases: TGTGCCAGCAGCTCCAGACTCGCTCCCTTATCCTACGAGCAGTACTTC. Amino acid sequence: CASSSRLAPLSYEQYF.

This clone was observed once. V usage is TRBV2 and J usage is TRBJ1-1, with 9 bases fitting TRBD1. V was clipped by 4 bases and J by 1 base; unmatched bases: 7. CDR1 and CDR2 from the germline V gene are SNHLY and FYNNEI. CDR3 length: 16 amino acids. Written as DNA, the CDR3 is TGTGCCAGCAGTGCGGAATACAGGGGGCCGAACACTGAAGCTTTCTTT. Protein product: CASSAEYRGPNTEAFF. The whole variable domain, filled in from reference TRBV2 and TRBJ1-1, reads EPEVTQTPSHQVTQMGQEVILRCVPISNHLYFYWYRQILGQKVEFLVSFYNNEISEKSEIFDDQFSVERPDGSNFTLKIRSTKLEDSAMYFCASSAEYRGPNTEAFFGQGTRLTVV.

This clone was recorded only once. V and J are TRBV5-1 and TRBJ1-6, with D perhaps matching TRBD1 (5 bases). CDR1 is SGHRS, CDR2 YFSETQ, per germline. Trimming removed 0 bases from V and 4 bases from J, with 5 bases in between. The length of the CDR3 is 14 residues. CDR3 residues: CASSLGQYNSPLHF. The CDR3, as DNA: TGCGCCAGCAGCTTGGGACAGTATAATTCACCCCTCCACTTT.

The chain employs TRBV11-2 and TRBJ2-3, with D possibly being TRBD2 (6 bases). V lost 0 bases to trimming and J lost 4 bases, with 23 bases between them. This CDR3 spans 19 amino acids. Germline loops: CDR1 SGHAT, CDR2 FQNNGV. The CDR3 bases are TGTGCCAGCAGCTTAGAGGTCAGCAGGAGGGCGGGTCGGGCAGATACGCAGTATTTT. This encodes CASSLEVSRRAGRADTQYF. The whole variable domain, remainder taken from reference TRBV11-2 and TRBJ2-3, is EAGVAQSPRYKIIEKRQSVAFWCNPISGHATLYWYQQILGQGPKLLIQFQNNGVVDDSQLPKDRFSAERLKGVDSTLKIQPAKLEDSAVYLCASSLEVSRRAGRADTQYFGPGTRLTVL.

The rearrangement joins TRBV5-1 to TRBJ1-1, with D perhaps matching TRBD1 (5 bases). V lost 4 bases and J 0 bases, leaving 10 bases between the germline ends. The V gene's germline CDR1 is SGHRS and CDR2 YFSETQ. The length of the CDR3 is 14 residues. The chain's CDR3 is CASSAQGMNTEAFF. For the CDR3, the DNA is TGCGCCAGCAGCGCCCAGGGTATGAACACTGAAGCTTTCTTT.

This chain links TRBV7-9 with TRBJ2-1; 7 bases are shared with TRBD2. V shed 5 bases and J 8 bases; nucleotides not matched to a gene: 18. The CDR3 runs to 17 residues. The germline CDR1 and CDR2 sequences are SEHNR and FQNEAQ (reference sequence). CDR3 in DNA: TGTGCCAGCAGCACCGGAACTAGCGCGTCGATGGACTATGAGCAGTTCTTC. Its protein is CASSTGTSASMDYEQFF.

V is TRBV9 and J is TRBJ1-4, with D hard to call. Germline V gives CDR1 SGDLS, CDR2 YYNGEE. The CDR3 length is 14 residues. Trimming shortened V by 3 bases and J by 6 bases, and 12 bases separated the two germline ends. DNA of the CDR3: TGTGCCAGCAGCGGGGGTGCTCATGATGAAAAACTGTTTTTT. Its protein is CASSGGAHDEKLFF.

V is TRBV19 and J is TRBJ1-1; the D gene is possibly TRBD1 (5 bases). Trimming removed 9 bases at V and 1 base at J, with 18 bases between. The CDR3 is made up of 15 amino acids. Germline lookup yields CDR1 LNHDA and CDR2 SQIVND (reference sequence). The CDR3 loop reads CASQIYIGQNTEAFF. The CDR3 nucleotides read TGTGCCAGCCAAATCTATATAGGACAGAACACTGAAGCTTTCTTT.

There are a few counts of this clone. V usage is TRBV10-3 and J usage is TRBJ2-3; 10 bases fit TRBD2. Germline V gives CDR1 ENHRY, CDR2 SYGVKD. CDR3 length: 18 amino acids. The V gene end was trimmed by 4 bases and the J gene end by 1 base; junction bases not matched to a gene: 11. The CDR3 sequence: CAISALAGDGLGTDTQYF. The CDR3, as DNA: TGTGCCATCAGTGCTCTAGCGGGAGATGGTCTGGGCACAGATACGCAGTATTTT.

This clone was picked up a small number of times. The rearrangement links TRBV19 to TRBJ1-3, with D possibly matching TRBD1 (6 bases). In germline, CDR1 is LNHDA, CDR2 SQIVND (reference sequence). The V gene lost 4 bases and the J gene lost 0 bases, with 10 bases spanning the gap. This CDR3 comprises 15 residues. Here the CDR3 reads CASSTQGFSGNTIYF. As DNA, the CDR3 is TGTGCCAGTAGTACACAGGGATTCTCTGGAAACACCATATATTTT.

The V gene is TRBV27, the J gene TRBJ2-7, with D possibly TRBD2 on 5 matching bases. This CDR3 has 11 residues. Germline CDR1 MNHEY, CDR2 SMNVEV (reference sequence). Trimming took off 9 bases at V and 3 bases at J, with 9 bases between the two ends. This chain's CDR3 is CASETSYEQYF. As DNA, the CDR3 is TGTGCCAGTGAAACTAGCTACGAGCAGTACTTC.

V and J are TRBV9 and TRBJ2-1; D assignment may be TRBD1 or TRBD2 (5 bases each). Germline loops: CDR1 SGDLS, CDR2 YYNGEE. V lost 1 base, J lost 5 bases, and 7 bases lay in between. The CDR3 has 13 amino acids. The DNA for the CDR3 is TGTGCCAGCAGCGTACAGGGAGACAATGAGCAGTTCTTC. It is translated as CASSVQGDNEQFF.

This chain connects TRBV5-1 to TRBJ2-6; D is ambiguous. The CDR3 spans 16 residues. With 2 bases removed from V and 3 bases from J, the gap between germline ends came to 12 bases. Germline CDR1 reads SGHRS; CDR2 reads YFSETQ. CDR3 coding DNA: TGCGCCAGCAGCTTAGTGGGTTCGGGTGGGGCCAACGTCCTGACTTTC. This encodes CASSLVGSGGANVLTF.

As concerns this clone: Other DNA sequences within the sample encode an identical CDR3. The rearrangement links TRBV6-1 to TRBJ1-2; D not resolved. This CDR3 spans 10 amino acids. Trimming took 4 bases from V and 4 from J, leaving 1 base between them. The germline V gene encodes CDR1 MNHNS and CDR2 SASEGT. The CDR3 bases are TGTGCCAGCAGTGGCTATGGCTACACCTTC. This sequence encodes CASSGYGYTF.